A selection of T cell receptor beta chains follows, all from one sample in a study of OX40 agonist ivuxolimab in advanced cancers. This table comes from immunoSEQ multiplex PCR, and its TCRdb copy is limited to in-frame clones, with some not included. Among some 140,000 clones, approximately 90% were seen once, and the ten largest hold 1.1%. This sample comprised CD4+ or CD8+ T cells sorted from blood, obtained in a trial of the OX40 agonist ivuxolimab. Every receptor here comes from an adult with an advanced solid tumor such as melanoma, head and neck, liver or kidney cancer. The CDR3 runs from the conserved cysteine through the conserved F or W. Each record gives: V gene, clone size, D gene, CDR3 protein. A D gene is named only where the DNA matches it firmly. Expanded clones get a size class; other rows say once, few or many, or leave the size out.

TRBV7-3 - TRBD2 CASSLRVSGSTDTQYF
TRBV5-4 - TRBD2 CASSLFSGSYEQYF
TRBV13 once - CASSSRTSQETQYF
TRBV20-1 - - CSARRGETQYF
TRBV9 - - CASSVGGLSYEQYF
TRBV28 - - CASSLWGAQHF
TRBV19 - - CASSIPRSPYNEQFF
TRBV28 - TRBD1 CASFKGTGFSQPQHF
TRBV4-3 - - CASSQVLAVASTGELFF
TRBV7-2 - TRBD1 CASTRTGNHGNTIYF
TRBV6-6 - - CASSPLQETQYF
TRBV7-9 - - CASSSPGPRTDTQYF
TRBV11-2 - - CASSWTSGVSYEQYF
TRBV5-1 - TRBD1 CASSLGMGQTNEKLFF
TRBV16 - - CASSQGGATYEQYF
TRBV6-6 - - CASSPQTGMNTEAFF
TRBV4-1 - - CASSLGREPTNEKLFF
TRBV10-3 - TRBD2 CAIRLATTDTQYF
TRBV10-3 once TRBD1 CAISEGTGYDTQYF
TRBV27 - TRBD2 CASGRTSGYTDTQYF
TRBV6-6 - - CAIWDPPYEQYF
TRBV4-2 - - CASSQDGWRAASYEQYF
TRBV27 - - CASSSQGTWPQHF
TRBV28 - TRBD1 CASTRGGDRGGEQYF
TRBV9 - TRBD1 CASSLQGAREQFF
TRBV13 - - CASSPGRTYEQYF
TRBV29-1 - - CSTREFAGELFF
TRBV28 - TRBD2 CASSPSGRAFTQYF
TRBV5-4 - - CASSRDGREENTIYF
TRBV28 - - CASKVRETQYF
TRBV5-6 - - CASTSVLGDTNEKLFF
TRBV4-2 - TRBD2 CASSQAPGSSGGSYEQYF
TRBV6-1 - TRBD1 CASSENILGGTGGGWAKNIQYF
TRBV5-5 - TRBD2 CASSPRLAGGISSYNEQFF
TRBV14 once - CASSQGAYNEQFF
TRBV28 once TRBD2 CAVELAVNTGELFF
TRBV15 once TRBD1 CATSTPGGNEQFF
TRBV4-2 - - CASSQDSGVSNYGYTF
TRBV9 - - CASSVGRGWYQETQYF
TRBV2 - - CASVTGRGTGELFF
TRBV7-9 - - CASSPEASGTIKGKLFF
TRBV7-6 - - CASNPSMREDGYTF
TRBV7-8 - TRBD1 CASSLEFRQGRGPQHF
TRBV7-2 few - CASSFVPATNEKLFF
TRBV19 - TRBD1 CATTTQGVNTEAFF
TRBV7-6 - TRBD1 CASSERQGKAFF
TRBV5-4 once TRBD1 CASSKFPGQGSYEQYF
TRBV18 - - CASSLRSPRETSYEQYF
TRBV18 - - CASSPRAANTGELFF
TRBV5-1 - - CASTPGGVVFDGYTF
TRBV9 - - CASSVGDITNTEAFF
TRBV5-4 - TRBD2 CASSLPGTSGETQYF
TRBV7-9 - TRBD1 CASNGDRGRGDTQYF
TRBV9 - - CASSVRGGITDTQYF
TRBV10-3 - - CAIQGQGSDYGYTF
TRBV11-3 - - CASQGGGPNQPQHF